The following is a TCR beta chain sequence with its context. This entry comes from a study of control samples from healthy donors and cancer patients. The assay was immunoSEQ multiplex PCR, and TCRdb's table has in-frame clones only and misses some. This sample has roughly 55,000 clones, with approximately 86% found just once. The sample taken for sequencing was blood. This clonotype originated in a man aged 50 to 60 in good health.

CDR3 amino acids: CASSPTTGDVGYTF. CDR3 coding DNA: TGTGCCAGCAGCCCCACTACAGGGGATGTTGGCTACACCTTC. The chain combines TRBV3-1 (or the pseudogene TRBV3-2) with TRBJ1-2, with 7 bases lining up with TRBD1. Germline-derived CDR1 and CDR2 are LGHDT and YNNKEL (reference sequence). The CDR3 has 14 amino acids. The V and J ends lost 4 bases and 7 bases, in that order; junction bases with no gene match: 9.